This T cell receptor (beta chain) was observed in a study of blood T cells in healthy people across ages. General study findings and limits: Versus aged donors, long-lived donors had higher diversity and more naive CD4+ cells.

For the second PCR, which ran for 7 to 11 cycles, a sample-barcoded 5' primer and a J-beta primer mix were used. Every cDNA was tagged by a template-switch adaptor with 12 random nucleotides. CDR3-containing paired-end reads numbered at least 2.5 million in each sample. TCRdb fed the 5' RACE reads into MiXCR, producing one record per CDR3 protein. The table has around 850,000 distinct CDR3 sequences, roughly 34% seen once. Extracted total RNA amounted to at least 5.5 micrograms for each sample. Concerning this clonotype: The antigen is unknown.

The length of the CDR3 is 16 residues. Trimming took off 5 bases at V and 0 bases at J, with 16 bases between the two ends. CDR1 DFQATT and CDR2 SNEGSKA come from the germline V gene (reference sequence). The chain recombines TRBV20-1 with TRBJ2-2; D may be TRBD2 (6 bases). Sequenced input: blood. This sequence originates from a man younger than 35 in good health. For the CDR3, the DNA is TGCAGTGCTCCAGACCGGACGGGGGCGAACACCGGGGAGCTGTTTTTT. This translates into CSAPDRTGANTGELFF.